A selection of T cell receptor beta chains follows, all from one sample in a study of blood T cell repertoires in COVID-19. Only in-frame clones appear in the TCRdb table, and some are missing; sequencing was by immunoSEQ multiplex PCR. The sample gives some 300,000 clones, just under 90% of which show up once; roughly 6.1% is in the top ten. Material for sequencing was peripheral blood. These receptors were obtained from a woman in her fifties or sixties with COVID-19, enrolled during active disease. Both conserved end residues are part of each CDR3. A D gene is named only where the DNA matches it firmly. For some rows the clone size is stated as once, few or many, or as a class when expanded; others skip it.

d_gene	v_gene	abundance	j_gene	CDR3aa	CDR3nt
NA	TRBV5-1	once	TRBJ2-3	CASSTARGTDTQYF	TGCGCCAGCAGCACGGCCCGCGGGACAGATACGCAGTATTTT
TRBD1	TRBV30	NA	TRBJ2-4	CAWRRDRQNIQYF	TGTGCCTGGAGAAGGGACAGGCAAAACATTCAGTACTTC
NA	TRBV7-6	few	TRBJ2-1	CASSLVAVLGNEQFF	TGTGCCAGCAGCTTAGTGGCGGTATTAGGCAATGAGCAGTTCTTC
NA	TRBV5-8	NA	TRBJ1-4	CASSRYLRTDGSNEKLFF	TGTGCCAGCAGCCGTTATCTAAGGACAGACGGGTCTAATGAAAAACTGTTTTTT
NA	TRBV7-3	NA	TRBJ2-1	CASSGRSYNEQFF	TGTGCCAGCAGTGGGAGAAGTTACAATGAGCAGTTCTTC
TRBD2	TRBV5-1	NA	TRBJ2-7	CASSLYSGGAYEQYF	TGCGCCAGCAGCTTGTATTCGGGAGGGGCCTACGAGCAGTACTTC
NA	TRBV5-6	NA	TRBJ1-1	CASSLTSGGGRRTEAFF	TGTGCCAGCAGCCTTACCTCAGGTGGCGGGCGAAGGACTGAAGCTTTCTTT
NA	TRBV27	NA	TRBJ2-5	CASSPLSPRGGQETQYF	TGTGCCAGCAGTCCCCTCTCTCCTCGAGGGGGCCAAGAGACCCAGTACTTC
NA	TRBV9	few	TRBJ1-5	CASSVSSNQPQHF	TGTGCCAGCAGCGTATCCTCCAATCAGCCCCAGCATTTT
TRBD2	TRBV11-2	NA	TRBJ2-1	CASSLRSGGRYPEQFF	TGTGCCAGCAGCTTGAGGTCCGGCGGGAGATATCCTGAGCAGTTCTTC
TRBD1	TRBV6-2/TRBV6-3	NA	TRBJ2-1	CASSYSIGTGTYNEQFF	TGTGCCAGCAGTTACTCGATCGGGACAGGGACCTACAATGAGCAGTTCTTC
TRBD1	TRBV7-2	NA	TRBJ2-1	CASSQRTGVGNEQFF	TGTGCCAGCAGCCAACGGACAGGGGTGGGGAATGAGCAGTTCTTC
TRBD1	TRBV7-2	NA	TRBJ2-1	CASSHHSGTGGDEQFF	TGTGCCAGCAGCCATCACTCCGGGACAGGGGGCGATGAGCAGTTCTTC
NA	TRBV7-3	NA	TRBJ1-1	CASSLDSNTEAFF	TGTGCCAGCAGCTTGGACAGTAACACTGAAGCTTTCTTT
TRBD2	TRBV24-1	NA	TRBJ2-5	CATSDFSGGRETQYF	TGTGCCACCAGTGATTTTAGCGGGGGCCGGGAGACCCAGTACTTC
NA	TRBV18	NA	TRBJ2-3	CASSPRDIPDTQYF	TGTGCCAGCTCACCACGGGACATCCCCGATACGCAGTATTTT
NA	TRBV3-1/TRBV3-2	NA	TRBJ2-1	CASSLGHYNEQFF	TGTGCCAGCAGTCTGGGACACTACAATGAGCAGTTCTTC
NA	TRBV3-1/TRBV3-2	NA	TRBJ2-5	CASSLRETQYF	TGTGCCAGCAGCCTTCGGGAGACCCAGTACTTC
NA	TRBV18	NA	TRBJ2-7	CASSPGLLQNYEQYF	TGTGCCAGCTCACCAGGCCTTCTACAGAACTACGAGCAGTACTTC
TRBD1	TRBV5-1	NA	TRBJ1-1	CASSLQGLGTEAFF	TGCGCCAGCAGCTTACAGGGGTTGGGCACTGAAGCTTTCTTT
TRBD1	TRBV5-1	NA	TRBJ1-2	CASSSPGQGGGYTF	TGCGCCAGCAGCTCTCCGGGACAGGGGGGTGGCTACACCTTC
NA	TRBV30	once	TRBJ2-5	CASKRAVGETQYF	TGTGCCAGCAAGCGGGCAGTGGGGGAGACCCAGTACTTC
NA	TRBV27	NA	TRBJ1-6	CASSWPGSHSPLHF	TGTGCCAGCAGTTGGCCGGGATCTCATTCACCCCTCCACTTT
NA	TRBV10-1	NA	TRBJ2-5	CASSEGHRQETQYF	TGCGCCAGCAGTGAAGGGCACAGGCAAGAGACCCAGTACTTC
TRBD2	TRBV5-1	NA	TRBJ2-7	CASSFGPSTSGRGYEQYF	TGCGCCAGCAGCTTTGGGCCCTCGACTAGCGGGAGGGGCTACGAGCAGTACTTC
NA	TRBV20-1	NA	TRBJ1-5	CSARVKGTQHF	TGCAGTGCTAGAGTTAAGGGGACCCAGCATTTT
NA	TRBV19	NA	TRBJ1-1	CASRPTSRAQAFF	TGTGCCAGTAGACCGACTAGCCGAGCACAAGCTTTCTTT
TRBD1	TRBV29-1	NA	TRBJ2-7	CSGGQGGFEQYF	TGCAGCGGGGGACAGGGGGGTTTCGAGCAGTACTTC
TRBD2	TRBV5-6	NA	TRBJ2-3	CASSLGLAGTDTQYF	TGTGCCAGCAGCTTGGGACTAGCGGGCACAGATACGCAGTATTTT
TRBD1	TRBV10-3	NA	TRBJ2-1	CAISDPGQGVYNEQFF	TGTGCCATCAGTGACCCGGGACAGGGGGTATACAATGAGCAGTTCTTC
TRBD1	TRBV10-2	NA	TRBJ2-5	CASSKGAGETQYF	TGCGCCAGCAGTAAGGGGGCCGGAGAGACCCAGTACTTC
TRBD1	TRBV7-9	NA	TRBJ2-7	CASSPRQGRAFYEQYF	TGTGCCAGCAGCCCACGACAGGGACGGGCGTTCTACGAGCAGTACTTC
TRBD2	TRBV29-1	NA	TRBJ2-7	CSVVGTSGSKQYF	TGCAGCGTTGTCGGGACTAGCGGGAGTAAGCAGTACTTC
TRBD1	TRBV19	NA	TRBJ2-1	CASSTGVSLSDEQFF	TGTGCCAGTAGCACAGGGGTTTCTTTATCTGATGAGCAGTTCTTC
NA	TRBV4-3	NA	TRBJ1-3	CASSQDPGAGNTIYF	TGCGCCAGCAGCCAAGATCCGGGAGCTGGAAACACCATATATTTT
TRBD1	TRBV6-2/TRBV6-3	NA	TRBJ2-1	CASSKNRDRGVNNEQFF	TGTGCCAGCAGTAAAAACCGGGACAGGGGGGTAAACAATGAGCAGTTCTTC
TRBD2	TRBV7-2	few	TRBJ2-7	CASSPQGGLAFNEQYF	TGTGCCAGCAGCCCCCAAGGGGGACTAGCGTTCAACGAGCAGTACTTC
TRBD1	TRBV27	NA	TRBJ2-2	CASSLLRQGYTGELFF	TGTGCCAGCAGTTTATTAAGACAGGGATACACCGGGGAGCTGTTTTTT
NA	TRBV7-9	NA	TRBJ1-2	CASSYTSGDGYTF	TGTGCCAGCAGCTATACCTCAGGGGATGGCTACACCTTC
NA	TRBV27	NA	TRBJ2-7	CASSLYTRLDEQYF	TGTGCCAGCAGTTTATATACCCGACTAGACGAGCAGTACTTC
TRBD1	TRBV19	NA	TRBJ2-1	CASSRDRSYNEQFF	TGTGCCAGTAGTCGGGACAGGTCCTACAATGAGCAGTTCTTC
NA	TRBV24-1	NA	TRBJ1-5	CATSDPTGGHQPQHF	TGTGCCACCAGTGACCCGACAGGAGGTCATCAGCCCCAGCATTTT
TRBD2	TRBV7-9	NA	TRBJ2-5	CASSLMLAGVLETQYF	TGTGCCAGCAGCTTAATGCTTGCGGGAGTTTTAGAGACCCAGTACTTC
NA	TRBV6-5	NA	TRBJ2-7	CASSYSLGFGEQYF	TGTGCCAGCAGTTACTCGCTAGGCTTTGGCGAGCAGTACTTC
NA	TRBV5-1	NA	TRBJ2-1	CASSLMTTYNEQFF	TGCGCCAGCAGCTTGATGACTACCTACAATGAGCAGTTCTTC
NA	TRBV30	NA	TRBJ2-4	CAWNREIAKNIQYF	TGTGCCTGGAACAGGGAGATAGCCAAAAACATTCAGTACTTC
TRBD2	TRBV28	NA	TRBJ2-1	CASSLGLAENNEQFF	TGTGCCAGCAGTTTGGGACTAGCGGAGAACAATGAGCAGTTCTTC
TRBD2	TRBV11-1	NA	TRBJ2-3	CASSSAAGTSGNTQYF	TGTGCCAGCAGCTCGGCCGCCGGGACTAGCGGGAATACGCAGTATTTT
NA	TRBV6-5	NA	TRBJ2-1	CASNDRSYNEQFF	TGTGCCAGCAACGACAGGTCCTACAATGAGCAGTTCTTC
NA	TRBV5-4	NA	TRBJ2-4	CASSSNPGLAKNIQYF	TGTGCCAGCAGCTCGAATCCCGGACTAGCCAAAAACATTCAGTACTTC
TRBD1	TRBV5-6	NA	TRBJ2-1	CASSLVGTAYYNEQFF	TGTGCCAGCAGCTTGGTAGGGACAGCATATTACAATGAGCAGTTCTTC
TRBD2	TRBV4-1	NA	TRBJ2-3	CASSQDLAGWTTDTQYF	TGCGCCAGCAGCCAAGATCTAGCGGGCTGGACCACAGATACGCAGTATTTT
TRBD2	TRBV6-6	NA	TRBJ2-2	CASSYFGGADTGELFF	TGTGCCAGCTCTTACTTCGGGGGGGCGGACACCGGGGAGCTGTTTTTT
TRBD2	TRBV5-1	NA	TRBJ2-3	CASSLDAGGTDTQYF	TGCGCCAGCAGCTTGGATGCGGGAGGTACAGATACGCAGTATTTT
NA	TRBV5-1	NA	TRBJ2-3	CASSLAGETDTQYF	TGCGCCAGCAGCTTGGCGGGAGAGACAGATACGCAGTATTTT
TRBD1	TRBV4-1	NA	TRBJ1-2	CASSQVGRGHLGGYTF	TGCGCCAGCAGCCAAGTCGGCAGGGGGCATTTGGGAGGCTACACCTTC
NA	TRBV7-3	NA	TRBJ2-1	CASSLHSYNEQFF	TGTGCCAGCAGCTTACACAGTTACAATGAGCAGTTCTTC
NA	TRBV6-2/TRBV6-3	NA	TRBJ2-1	CASSLRFAGSSYNEQFF	TGTGCCAGCAGCCTACGTTTTGCGGGGAGCTCCTACAATGAGCAGTTCTTC
NA	TRBV3-1/TRBV3-2	NA	TRBJ1-1	CASSQVRRVTEAFF	TGTGCCAGCAGCCAAGTACGGAGGGTCACTGAAGCTTTCTTT
TRBD1	TRBV5-4	NA	TRBJ2-2	CASSFDRGSGTGELFF	TGTGCCAGCAGCTTCGACAGGGGATCAGGCACCGGGGAGCTGTTTTTT